The 12 T cell receptor beta chains below all came from one sample that was sequenced in a study of blood T cell repertoires in COVID-19. The method was immunoSEQ multiplex PCR; TCRdb's version includes in-frame clones alone and lacks a portion of them. The table shows 80,000 or so clones, with 90% to 95% occurring only once. The sequenced sample consisted of peripheral blood. The receptors were sampled from a woman between 50 and 59 years old in a cohort sampled during active COVID-19.

The chain has TRBV15 and TRBJ2-3; 7 positions agree with TRBD2. V shed 0 bases and J 9 bases; nucleotides not matched to a gene: 9. The CDR3 covers 15 residues. Per germline, CDR1 LNHNV and CDR2 YYDKDF (reference sequence). CDR3 residues: CATSRDRGTTFTQYF. For the CDR3, the DNA is TGTGCCACCAGCAGAGATAGAGGGACTACTTTCACGCAGTATTTT.

The sample holds one count of this clone. The CDR3 reads CASSISGTAGNTIYF. CDR3 DNA: TGCGCCAGCAGCATTTCCGGGACAGCGGGAAACACCATATATTTT. The chain links TRBV5-1 to TRBJ1-3, with TRBD1 matching 7 bases. The CDR3 is 15 amino acids. Germline-derived CDR1 and CDR2 are SGHRS and YFSETQ. The trim removed 4 bases at V and 4 bases at J, leaving 8 bases unmatched.

The chain carries TRBV5-3 and TRBJ1-5; 7 bases are shared with TRBD1. TRBV5-3 is an open reading frame whose function is uncertain. This CDR3 region has 16 residues. Trimming removed 4 bases from V and 0 bases from J; junction bases left unmatched: 7. CDR3 amino acids: CARSLGTEYSNQPQHF. CDR3 coding DNA: TGTGCCAGAAGCCTGGGGACAGAGTATAGCAATCAGCCCCAGCATTTT.

The rearrangement uses TRBV11-2 and TRBJ2-1; D is unclear. The CDR3 is 14 residues long. Germline assignment: CDR1 SGHAT and CDR2 FQNNGV. V was pared by 1 base and J by 0 bases, with 4 bases between. The CDR3 DNA follows: TGTGCCAGCAGCTTAGGGAGCTCCTACAATGAGCAGTTCTTC. This codes for CASSLGSSYNEQFF.

The chain employs TRBV27 and TRBJ1-6; 10 nucleotides align to TRBD1. V shed 6 bases and J 10 bases; nucleotides not matched to a gene: 3. The CDR3 sequence is 13 residues long. The germline V gene encodes CDR1 MNHEY and CDR2 SMNVEV (reference sequence). As DNA, the CDR3 is TGTGCCAGCAGCCGGGACAGGGGATCACCCCTCCACTTT. It codes for CASSRDRGSPLHF.

This clone occurred once. The V call is TRBV24-1, the J call TRBJ2-1; 8 nucleotides agree with TRBD2. CDR1 is KGHDR and CDR2 is SFDVKD in the germline V gene. The CDR3 is 15 amino acids. J was trimmed by 4 bases and V by 3 bases; bases with no gene match: 4. In DNA form, the CDR3 reads TGTGCCACCAGTGATAGCGGGAGAGCTTACAATGAGCAGTTCTTC. Translating it yields CATSDSGRAYNEQFF.

This sequence joins TRBV3-1 (or the pseudogene TRBV3-2) and TRBJ1-1; TRBD1 aligns across 7 bases. V shed 0 bases, J shed 0 bases, and the junction held 4 bases outside the gene matches. Germline V gene data show CDR1 as LGHDT and CDR2 as YNNKEL (reference sequence). The CDR3 runs 16 residues. This CDR3 is CASSQEAGGMNTEAFF. CDR3 coding DNA: TGTGCCAGCAGCCAAGAGGCAGGGGGGATGAACACTGAAGCTTTCTTT.

The chain joins TRBV18 to TRBJ1-2; 8 bases match TRBD1. The CDR3 has 14 residues. Germline V gene sequence: CDR1 KGHSH, CDR2 LQKENI. The V and J ends lost 3 bases and 2 bases, in that order; junction bases with no gene match: 2. The CDR3 DNA reads TGTGCCAGCTCACCCGGACAGGGAAACTATGGCTACACCTTC. Its translation: CASSPGQGNYGYTF.

The V and J genes are TRBV6-5 and TRBJ1-2, with 7 bases fitting TRBD1. The ends lost 7 bases at V and 0 bases at J; junction bases unmatched: 5. There are 14 residues in the CDR3. The germline CDR1 and CDR2 sequences are MNHEY and SVGAGI. The CDR3 DNA follows: TGTGCCAGCAAAAACAGGGGAACTAACTATGGCTACACCTTC. Amino acid sequence: CASKNRGTNYGYTF.

This chain connects TRBV4-1 to TRBJ2-5; TRBD2 matches at 7 bases. Per the germline V gene, CDR1 is MGHRA and CDR2 is YSYEKL. V shed 2 bases, J shed 4 bases, and the junction held 13 bases outside the gene matches. The CDR3 is made up of 17 amino acids. The CDR3 nucleotides are TGCGCCAGCAGCCAATCTCCGGGAGGTTGGTCGGGAGAGACCCAGTACTTC. Its protein product is CASSQSPGGWSGETQYF.

The chain uses TRBV5-4 and TRBJ2-1; D is perhaps TRBD1 (6 bases). The germline V gene encodes CDR1 SGHNT and CDR2 YYREEE (reference sequence). Trimming took 4 bases from V and 15 from J, leaving 29 bases between them. The CDR3 runs 16 residues. The CDR3 sequence: CASSPMRGSGGRGLFF. The DNA of the CDR3 is TGTGCCAGCAGCCCGATGAGGGGGAGTGGGGGCCGAGGACTGTTCTTC.

The genes are TRBV11-2 and TRBJ2-7, with 9 positions matching TRBD2. With V trimmed by 1 base and J by 5 bases, 6 bases remained unmatched. The CDR3 sequence is 15 residues long. Germline V gene lookup returns CDR1 SGHAT and CDR2 FQNNGV. The DNA for the CDR3 is TGTGCCAGCAGCTTAGGTAGCGGGAGTCTCAACGAGCAGTACTTC. This translates into CASSLGSGSLNEQYF.